This passage covers 19 T cell receptor beta chains from one sample sequenced in a study of lymphopenia after photon versus proton radiotherapy. Some clones are missing from TCRdb's copy, which holds only in-frame ones; the method was immunoSEQ multiplex PCR. Among about 4,900 clones listed, 70% to 90% were seen once. The sequenced sample was peripheral blood, obtained from a patient treated with photon-based radiotherapy. The origin of the receptors is a man aged 80 or over with cholangiocarcinoma.

The gene calls are TRBV27 and TRBJ2-7; no clear D gene. V was shortened by 7 bases and J by 7 bases, with 8 bases between the two germline ends. This CDR3 region has 10 residues. Germline V gene sequence: CDR1 MNHEY, CDR2 SMNVEV (reference sequence). The CDR3 nucleotides read TGTGCCAGCATCTATAAAGAGCAGTACTTC. Its translation: CASIYKEQYF.

The chain is built from TRBV10-1 and TRBJ2-5; possible D gene TRBD2, 5 bases. Germline V gene data show CDR1 as WNHNN and CDR2 as SYGVQD (reference sequence). V was clipped by 2 bases and J by 5 bases, with 12 bases between them. The CDR3 totals 14 residues. The CDR3 DNA follows: TGCGCCAGCAGTGAGGGCAGGAGGTTTGAGACCCAGTACTTC. It is translated as CASSEGRRFETQYF.

The J gene is TRBJ2-5, the V gene TRBV5-1; D remains unclear. V was shortened by 1 base and J by 5 bases, with 9 bases between the two germline ends. CDR3 size: 13 residues. The germline CDR1 and CDR2 sequences are SGHRS and YFSETQ. CDR3: CASSLTVEETQYF. The CDR3 coding sequence is TGCGCCAGCAGCTTGACGGTGGAGGAGACCCAGTACTTC.

The chain couples TRBV18 to TRBJ1-3; TRBD1 might be the D (5 bases). This CDR3 spans 17 amino acids. Germline V lookup: CDR1 KGHSH, CDR2 LQKENI. Trimming cost V 2 bases and J 0 bases, with 14 bases left between them. In DNA form, the CDR3 reads TGTGCCAGCTCACCATGGGGCCGTCAGGGCTCTGGAAACACCATATATTTT. Translated, it gives CASSPWGRQGSGNTIYF.

CDR3 sequence reads: CARSQSGAGETQYF. CDR3 coding DNA: TGTGCCAGAAGCCAATCTGGAGCGGGAGAGACCCAGTACTTC. This chain connects TRBV5-3 to TRBJ2-5, with D maybe TRBD2 (6 bases). TRBV5-3 is annotated as an ORF whose role is uncertain. Between the trimmed V and J ends, which lost 4 bases and 4 bases, there was a span of 14 bases. CDR3 length: 14 residues.

The genes are TRBV5-1 and TRBJ1-5, with 8 bases aligning to TRBD1. This CDR3 has 15 residues. The germline V gene has CDR1 SGHRS and CDR2 YFSETQ. Germline trimming cut 3 bases from V and 5 bases from J; bases unmatched to any gene: 7. In nucleotides, the CDR3 is TGCGCCAGCAGCTCAGGACAGGGATTTGATCAGCCCCAGCATTTT. This translates into CASSSGQGFDQPQHF.

By sample share, this clone is large. The CDR3 coding sequence is TGTGCCAGCAGTTACTCGAAATCTCAGCCCCAGCATTTT. Amino acid sequence: CASSYSKSQPQHF. The genes are TRBV6-5 and TRBJ1-5; D is unresolved. Trimming cost V 0 bases and J 6 bases, with 6 bases left between them. Per the germline V gene, CDR1 is MNHEY and CDR2 is SVGAGI. The length of the CDR3 is 13 residues.

This sequence joins TRBV7-9 and TRBJ2-7; D unclear. Germline V gene sequence: CDR1 SEHNR, CDR2 FQNEAQ (reference sequence). The CDR3 sequence is 14 residues long. The ends were cut back, 1 base at V and 2 bases at J, with 9 bases in the middle. CDR3 in amino acids: CASSLVGRTYEQYF. CDR3 nucleotides: TGTGCCAGCAGCTTAGTAGGCAGAACCTACGAGCAGTACTTC.

This chain connects TRBV27 to TRBJ1-5, with 9 bases lining up with TRBD1. Germline V gene data show CDR1 as MNHEY and CDR2 as SMNVEV (reference sequence). This CDR3 contains 15 residues. V lost 6 bases, J lost 9 bases, and 12 bases stayed unmatched. CDR3 nucleotides: TGTGCCAGCAGGCCGGGACAGGGTGGAGTGTGGCCCCAGCATTTT. Translation gives CASRPGQGGVWPQHF.

In regard to this clone: The DNA is omitted, as the CDR3 cannot be located on it reliably, and the CDR3 follows TCRdb's listing. This chain links TRBV21-1 with TRBJ2-7; the D call in the table, TRBD1, was not verified against the DNA. TRBV21-1 is a listed pseudogene. The CDR3 has 16 amino acids, counting both end residues. This chain's CDR3 is CASSKVVAGGTYEQYF.

The chain combines TRBV25-1 with TRBJ2-3; D gene uncertain. Germline CDR1 reads MGHDK; CDR2 reads SYGVNS. Trimming removed 8 bases from V and 0 bases from J, with 6 bases in between. This CDR3 region has 12 residues. CDR3 residues: CASPDSTDTQYF. For the CDR3, the DNA is TGTGCCAGCCCGGACAGCACAGATACGCAGTATTTT.

The gene calls are TRBV20-1 and TRBJ2-1; the D call may be TRBD1 or TRBD2 (6 bases each). CDR1 is DFQATT, CDR2 SNEGSKA, per germline (reference sequence). The CDR3 extends over 11 amino acids. Trimming took off 5 bases at V and 13 bases at J, with 15 bases between the two ends. CDR3 coding DNA: TGCAGTGCTCAAGAGGGGGGACTTCAGTTCTTC. Translated: CSAQEGGLQFF.

The chain joins TRBV5-1 to TRBJ2-5, with 12 bases matching TRBD2. The CDR3 length is 15 residues. V gave up 4 bases and J gave up 5 bases; unmatched junction bases: 6. Germline V gene sequence: CDR1 SGHRS, CDR2 YFSETQ. CDR3 residues: CASSPQGLAGETQYF. The CDR3 coding sequence is TGCGCCAGCAGCCCACAAGGACTAGCGGGGGAGACCCAGTACTTC.

The rearrangement joins TRBV9 to TRBJ2-1; 8 bases match TRBD1. There are 16 residues in the CDR3. Germline loops: CDR1 SGDLS, CDR2 YYNGEE. J lost 4 bases, V lost 4 bases, and 10 bases had no gene match. CDR3 coding DNA: TGTGCCAGCAGCTCCCGTGGCACAGGGGGATACAATGAGCAGTTCTTC. This translates into CASSSRGTGGYNEQFF.

This chain's CDR3 is CASSQLGQGGEQYF. The CDR3 DNA is TGTGCCAGCAGCCAACTCGGACAGGGCGGCGAGCAGTACTTC. This sequence joins TRBV14 and TRBJ2-7; TRBD1 matches at 8 bases. This CDR3 has 14 amino acids. The junction had 6 bases not matched to a gene; V was cut back by 2 bases and J by 6 bases. In germline, CDR1 is SGHDN, CDR2 FVKESK.

This sequence joins TRBV28 and TRBJ2-7; D might be TRBD2 (6 bases). V lost 4 bases and J lost 3, with 16 bases in between. This CDR3 is built from 15 residues. Germline V lookup: CDR1 MDHEN, CDR2 SYDVKM. The chain's CDR3 is CASSSPRTGDYEQYF. DNA for the CDR3: TGTGCCAGCAGTTCACCCCGGACGGGAGACTACGAGCAGTACTTC.

The gene calls are TRBV7-9 and TRBJ2-5; D is possibly TRBD1 (5 bases). Germline V gene data show CDR1 as SEHNR and CDR2 as FQNEAQ (reference sequence). V shed 5 bases and J shed 0 bases, with 13 bases lying between them. The CDR3 loop spans 15 amino acids. The CDR3 is CASSPLQAYQETQYF. The CDR3 DNA reads TGTGCCAGCAGCCCGCTACAGGCCTACCAAGAGACCCAGTACTTC.

V gene TRBV2 combines with J gene TRBJ1-1; TRBD1 matches 9 bases. Germline V gives CDR1 SNHLY, CDR2 FYNNEI. J was trimmed by 4 bases and V by 6 bases; bases with no gene match: 15. This CDR3 is 17 amino acids long. CDR3 nucleotides: TGTGCCAGCAGCCAACAGGGGGCGCGTCGGGTGAGCACTGAAGCTTTCTTT. It encodes CASSQQGARRVSTEAFF.

V usage is TRBV5-1 and J usage is TRBJ2-2; 10 bases agree with TRBD1. V trimming: 10 bases; J trimming: 5 bases; junction bases outside the gene matches: 11. The CDR3 runs 15 residues. The V gene's germline CDR1 is SGHRS and CDR2 YFSETQ. Written as DNA, the CDR3 is TGCGCCGGCGGGACAGGGGACGACTTAACCGGGGAGCTGTTTTTT. Translation: CAGGTGDDLTGELFF. Based on the CDR3 plus reference TRBV5-1 and TRBJ2-2, the full variable domain is KAGVTQTPRYLIKTRGQQVTLSCSPISGHRSVSWYQQTPGQGLQFLFEYFSETQRNKGNFPGRFSGRQFSNSRSEMNVSTLELGDSALYLCAGGTGDDLTGELFFGEGSRLTVL.